The next 26 T cell receptor beta chains were all read from a single sample in a study of T cell repertoires in cytomegalovirus infection. TCRdb independently ran MiXCR on the reads; one entry per CDR3 protein. The data show about 110,000 distinct CDR3 sequences, with less than 30% seen just once and approximately 78% held by the top ten. The antigens for these receptors are not known. The sample consisted of CD8+ T cells from cultured PBMCs, taken from culture after CMV antigen stimulation. These receptors originate from a human donor in good health (CMV status not recorded). Some clones in this sample may be carry-over from other donors' samples.

The sample holds many counts of this clonotype. The chain has TRBV7-9 and TRBJ1-5; TRBD1 is a possible D gene (6 bases). Germline CDR1 SEHNR, CDR2 FQNEAQ (reference sequence). V gave up 8 bases and J gave up 4 bases, with 18 bases separating them. The CDR3 is made up of 15 amino acids. CDR3 sequence (DNA): TGTGCCAGCGGTCCAGGGGATGTTAGGAATCAGCCCCAGCATTTT. It is translated as CASGPGDVRNQPQHF.

This clonotype was counted a few times. The chain employs TRBV7-9 and TRBJ2-5, with D tentatively TRBD1 (6 bases). V was trimmed by 1 base and J by 9 bases, leaving 15 bases between them. Germline V gene data show CDR1 as SEHNR and CDR2 as FQNEAQ (reference sequence). The CDR3 contains 14 residues. The chain's CDR3 is CASSLEQGVNAQYF. CDR3 coding DNA: TGTGCCAGCAGCTTAGAACAGGGAGTTAATGCCCAGTACTTC.

The V and J genes are TRBV12-3 or TRBV12-4 and TRBJ2-5, with D hard to call. With 0 bases removed from V and 5 bases from J, the gap between germline ends came to 10 bases. This CDR3 is built from 14 residues. The DNA of the CDR3 is TGTGCCAGCAGTTTAGCGCTCGGATGGGAGACCCAGTACTTC. Translation gives CASSLALGWETQYF.

This clonotype has more than one count but fewer than ten. The rearrangement joins TRBV2 to TRBJ1-1; maybe TRBD1 (5 bases). The CDR3 contains 11 residues. CDR1 is SNHLY, CDR2 FYNNEI, per germline. Trimming shortened V by 7 bases and J by 6 bases, and 9 bases separated the two germline ends. The chain's CDR3 is CASTGLPEAFF. Written as DNA, the CDR3 is TGTGCCAGCACAGGGCTCCCTGAAGCTTTCTTT.

This clonotype was counted between two and nine times. V is TRBV7-8 and J is TRBJ2-7, with D possibly being TRBD1 or TRBD2 (5 bases each). The CDR3 totals 16 residues. Trimming removed 5 bases at V and 0 bases at J, with 17 bases between. Germline assignment: CDR1 SGHVS and CDR2 FQNEAQ. CDR3 sequence: CASSLNRDGSSYEQYF. DNA for the CDR3: TGTGCCAGCAGCCTAAACCGGGACGGTAGCTCCTACGAGCAGTACTTC.

The CDR3 DNA is TGCGCCAGCAGCCAAGCGACAGGGGAAGCTTTCTTT. Translating it yields CASSQATGEAFF. The chain combines TRBV4-1 with TRBJ1-1; TRBD1 matches at 7 bases. Germline loops: CDR1 MGHRA, CDR2 YSYEKL. The CDR3 has 12 residues. Germline trimming cut 1 base from V and 8 bases from J; bases unmatched to any gene: 1.

V and J are TRBV7-6 and TRBJ2-1; tentatively, D is TRBD1 or TRBD2 (5 bases each). Germline values: CDR1 SGHVS, CDR2 FNYEAQ. The CDR3 covers 16 residues. Trimming removed 5 bases at V and 2 bases at J, with 16 bases between. The CDR3 sequence is CASSPDPGRPYNEQFF. The CDR3, as DNA: TGTGCCAGCAGCCCAGACCCGGGACGACCCTACAATGAGCAGTTCTTC.

This clonotype was seen a few times. This sequence joins TRBV7-2 and TRBJ1-5, with D tentatively TRBD1 (6 bases). The germline CDR1 and CDR2 sequences are SGHTA and FQGNSA. V gave up 5 bases and J gave up 7 bases, with 24 bases separating them. This CDR3 is 17 amino acids long. Here the CDR3 DNA reads TGTGCCAGCAGCCTTACTCCCACCCAGGGGCCCAGGCAGCCCCAGCATTTT. As protein: CASSLTPTQGPRQPQHF.

The chain links TRBV14 to TRBJ1-1, with D uncertain. V lost 4 bases and J lost 3, with 18 bases in between. Germline V lookup: CDR1 SGHDN, CDR2 FVKESK. The length of the CDR3 is 16 residues. CDR3 bases: TGTGCCAGCAGCCGGGAGGACGGACGGGGATACACTGAAGCTTTCTTT. Its translation: CASSREDGRGYTEAFF.

In this sample, this clonotype turned up once. A much larger clone lies one base from this, so it may be a read error. V and J are TRBV19 and TRBJ2-3, with 9 bases that match TRBD2. Per the germline V gene, CDR1 is LNHDA and CDR2 is SQIVND (reference sequence). The V and J ends lost 5 bases and 3 bases, in that order; junction bases with no gene match: 9. The CDR3 has 16 amino acids. CDR3 in amino acids: CASSHGTSRITDTQYF. CDR3 in DNA: TGTGCCAGTAGTCACGGGACTAGCCGCATAACAGATACGCAGTATTTT.

The chain joins TRBV3-1 to TRBJ1-1; D remains ambiguous. The V gene's germline CDR1 is LGHDT and CDR2 YNNKEL (reference sequence). Trimming took off 0 bases at V and 1 base at J, with 9 bases between the two ends. The CDR3 has 15 residues. In DNA form, the CDR3 reads TGTGCCAGCAGCCAAGATAGAGATCCGAACACTGAAGCTTTCTTT. Translated: CASSQDRDPNTEAFF.

The rearrangement joins TRBV7-6 to TRBJ2-1, with D perhaps given as TRBD1 or TRBD2 (5 bases each). This CDR3 has 17 residues. The germline V gene encodes CDR1 SGHVS and CDR2 FNYEAQ. V dropped 5 bases and J dropped 0 bases, with 17 bases sitting between them. CDR3 in amino acids: CASSLGGFLSSYNEQFF. DNA for the CDR3: TGTGCCAGCAGCCTTGGGGGTTTCCTGAGCTCCTACAATGAGCAGTTCTTC.

This clonotype was observed at least ten times. The genes are TRBV2 and TRBJ1-2; the D gene is possibly TRBD1 (5 bases). Between the trimmed V and J ends, which lost 3 bases and 8 bases, there was a span of 13 bases. This CDR3 region has 13 residues. The germline V gene has CDR1 SNHLY and CDR2 FYNNEI. CDR3 in amino acids: CASSERDRGGYTF. CDR3 bases: TGTGCCAGCAGTGAGAGGGACCGCGGGGGCTACACCTTC.

V usage is TRBV12-3 or TRBV12-4 and J usage is TRBJ2-7, with D perhaps TRBD2 (7 bases). Trimming cost V 7 bases and J 7 bases, with 20 bases left between them. The CDR3 has 14 residues. CDR3 DNA: TGTGCCAGCACCCCGGGGGGCGGGGAACGGGAGCAGTACTTC. Its protein is CASTPGGGEREQYF.

The chain carries TRBV7-9 and TRBJ2-7; tentatively, D is TRBD2 (5 bases). With 6 bases removed from V and 3 bases from J, the gap between germline ends came to 18 bases. Germline CDR1 reads SEHNR; CDR2 reads FQNEAQ (reference sequence). This CDR3 is built from 15 residues. The DNA for the CDR3 is TGTGCCAGCAGTCCAGCCGGGAACAGTATCTACGAGCAGTACTTC. Its translation is CASSPAGNSIYEQYF.

V is TRBV12-5 and J is TRBJ2-7; D ambiguous. Trimming removed 0 bases from V and 5 bases from J, with 14 bases in between. The CDR3 runs 15 residues. Germline V lookup: CDR1 LGHNT, CDR2 FRNRAP. This chain's CDR3 is CASGLVPLGSDEQYF. The CDR3 bases are TGTGCTAGTGGTTTGGTACCTCTAGGCAGCGACGAGCAGTACTTC.

The chain is built from TRBV6-6 and TRBJ1-5; D is undetermined. Germline CDR1 reads MNHNY; CDR2 reads SVGAGI (reference sequence). V dropped 0 bases and J dropped 6 bases, with 12 bases sitting between them. The CDR3 has 15 residues. The CDR3 DNA reads as TGTGCCAGCAGTTACTCGTGGCAGGTAGCTCAGCCCCAGCATTTT. Protein sequence: CASSYSWQVAQPQHF.

This rearrangement joins TRBV14 to TRBJ2-6; D is possibly TRBD1 (5 bases). The CDR3 runs to 15 residues. V lost 6 bases, J lost 1 base, and 10 bases lay in between. The germline gives CDR1 SGHDN, CDR2 FVKESK. The CDR3 sequence: CASSPRASGANVLTF. CDR3 nucleotides: TGTGCCAGCAGTCCCAGGGCTTCTGGGGCCAACGTCCTGACTTTC.

This chain links TRBV12-3 or TRBV12-4 with TRBJ2-3; no reliable D call. The CDR3 is 13 residues long. Trimming stripped 6 bases from V and 1 base from J, with 8 bases between. CDR3 sequence: CASRTLGTDTQYF. The CDR3 bases are TGTGCCAGCAGGACTTTGGGCACAGATACGCAGTATTTT.

Here the CDR3 DNA reads TGTGCCAGCACCGAAACCGGGGAGCTGTTTTTT. Protein: CASTETGELFF. The chain has TRBV12-3 or TRBV12-4 and TRBJ2-2, with unresolved D. The CDR3 loop spans 11 amino acids. V shed 7 bases and J shed 5 bases, with 5 bases lying between them.

This clonotype appeared a few times. The chain uses TRBV25-1 and TRBJ1-5; TRBD1 is a possible D gene (5 bases). CDR3 size: 13 residues. The germline V gene has CDR1 MGHDK and CDR2 SYGVNS. V lost 3 bases and J 7 bases, leaving 10 bases between the germline ends. CDR3 in DNA: TGTGCCAGCAGTGAGGGGGATCTGCAGCCCCAGCATTTT. As protein: CASSEGDLQPQHF.

This chain uses TRBV7-9 with TRBJ1-1; the D gene is possibly TRBD1 (5 bases). Between the trimmed V and J ends, which lost 5 bases and 1 base, there was a span of 14 bases. Per the germline V gene, CDR1 is SEHNR and CDR2 is FQNEAQ (reference sequence). The CDR3 loop spans 15 amino acids. The CDR3 nucleotides are TGTGCCAGCAGCGCATTGGGACGGGAGAACACTGAAGCTTTCTTT. Translation: CASSALGRENTEAFF.

The sample holds a few counts of this clonotype. The chain joins TRBV20-1 to TRBJ2-5; D could derive from TRBD1 or TRBD2 (5 bases each). The CDR3 length is 14 residues. Germline V gene data show CDR1 as DFQATT and CDR2 as SNEGSKA (reference sequence). The V gene lost 5 bases and the J gene lost 1 base, with 14 bases spanning the gap. This CDR3 reads CSALTGTFQETQYF. The CDR3 DNA sequence: TGCAGTGCTCTAACGGGGACCTTCCAAGAGACCCAGTACTTC.

This clonotype was detected ten times or more. V usage is TRBV19 and J usage is TRBJ1-3, with a possible D match to TRBD1 (5 bases). CDR3 length equals 16 residues. Trimming took 7 bases from V and 2 from J, leaving 18 bases between them. Looked up from germline, CDR1 is LNHDA and CDR2 is SQIVND (reference sequence). The CDR3 nucleotides read TGTGCCAGTACCCTCGACCCAGGGATCGCTGGAAACACCATATATTTT. Protein product: CASTLDPGIAGNTIYF.

This clonotype was seen a handful of times. V gene TRBV6-1 combines with J gene TRBJ1-2; D is uncertain. The germline gives CDR1 MNHNS, CDR2 SASEGT. Trimming cost V 5 bases and J 0 bases, with 13 bases left between them. This CDR3 contains 15 residues. The CDR3 DNA follows: TGTGCCAGCAGTCCTGGATTATTAGCTAACTATGGCTACACCTTC. This translates into CASSPGLLANYGYTF.

Ten or more counts support this clonotype. The V gene is TRBV12-3 or TRBV12-4, the J gene TRBJ1-1; no clear D. With 4 bases removed from V and 1 base from J, the gap between germline ends came to 10 bases. This CDR3 region has 14 residues. The CDR3 here is CASSWVGPNTEAFF. CDR3 nucleotide sequence: TGTGCCAGCAGTTGGGTAGGGCCGAACACTGAAGCTTTCTTT.